The rows below give T cell receptor beta chains drawn from one sample of a study of OX40 agonist ivuxolimab in advanced cancers. Some clones are missing from TCRdb's copy, which holds only in-frame ones; the method was immunoSEQ multiplex PCR. The sample lists tens of thousands of clones, 70% to 90% occurring once. Sequences were derived from CD4+ or CD8+ T cells sorted from blood, sampled in a trial of the OX40 agonist ivuxolimab. These receptors all stem from an adult with an advanced solid tumor such as melanoma, head and neck, liver or kidney cancer. CDR3s include the opening cysteine and the closing phenylalanine or tryptophan. The D gene is left open where the match is weak.

d_call,v_call,j_call,cdr3_aa
TRBD2,TRBV27,TRBJ2-1,CASTPGLPYYNEQFF
-,TRBV2,TRBJ1-4,CASRGPLKLFF
-,TRBV6-5,TRBJ2-2,CASSYASVSGELFF
TRBD2,TRBV19,TRBJ2-7,CASSIAPGGYEQYF
TRBD1,TRBV6-6,TRBJ2-7,CASSYLAGGSYEQYF
-,TRBV11-2,TRBJ2-1,CASSLPGPADEQFF
-,TRBV11-3,TRBJ1-5,CASSLEGRDQPQHF
-,TRBV5-8,TRBJ2-7,CASSHRTEEYEQYF
-,TRBV2,TRBJ2-1,CASSEAKRGEQFF
-,TRBV14,TRBJ2-7,CASSQGWGRNEQYF
-,TRBV28,TRBJ2-1,CASSPEWAGIAQFF
-,TRBV7-2,TRBJ1-2,CASSQDASRAENYGYTF
-,TRBV11-1,TRBJ1-2,CASSLDGYYGYTF
-,TRBV2,TRBJ1-3,CASRKGGGAGNTIYF
-,TRBV7-9,TRBJ1-5,CATLDLVEGSNQPQHF
TRBD1,TRBV11-2,TRBJ1-1,CASSFIAGQPPNTEAFF
TRBD1,TRBV6-6,TRBJ1-5,CASSGDRGWQPQHF
TRBD1,TRBV5-1,TRBJ1-6,CASNEVGQGALSPLHF
-,TRBV6-5,TRBJ1-1,CASSWTANTEAFF
-,TRBV4-3,TRBJ2-1,CASSQGPGGGYNEQFF
TRBD1,TRBV6-5,TRBJ2-7,CASGDRADLEQYF
-,TRBV11-2,TRBJ1-1,CASSLARVTEAFF
TRBD2,TRBV14,TRBJ2-1,CASSRASGGSSYNEQFF
-,TRBV7-9,TRBJ1-1,CASSHPRVGEAFF
-,TRBV7-3,TRBJ1-3,CASSLTGTGNTIYF
TRBD2,TRBV27,TRBJ2-3,CASSLRTAREIVDTQYF
-,TRBV11-2,TRBJ1-1,CASSLRGFTEAFF
TRBD2,TRBV2,TRBJ2-7,CASSDLAGGLAYEQYF
-,TRBV29-1,TRBJ2-3,CSVDGGYPYTDTQYF
-,TRBV4-1,TRBJ1-5,CASTPDRSTSNQPQHF
TRBD1,TRBV2,TRBJ1-4,CASSDGTVGKREKLFF
-,TRBV7-9,TRBJ2-7,CASSLGGAFEQYF
-,TRBV27,TRBJ2-1,CASSPPSDEQFF
TRBD1,TRBV9,TRBJ1-1,CASSDRDRGRENTEAFF
TRBD1,TRBV25-1,TRBJ1-2,CASSEGLLEGASYGYTF
-,TRBV7-9,TRBJ1-1,CASSVGGGTEAFF
-,TRBV18,TRBJ2-7,CASSPRDATYEQYF
TRBD2,TRBV15,TRBJ2-1,CATSSPSGREDEQFF
-,TRBV7-6,TRBJ1-5,CASSLNSYDQPQHF
-,TRBV6-6,TRBJ1-1,CASSYPPIEAFF
-,TRBV20-1,TRBJ2-7,CSAREFYEQYF
-,TRBV19,TRBJ2-5,CASSMTSRETQYF
-,TRBV7-9,TRBJ1-5,CASSSADQPQHF
-,TRBV27,TRBJ2-1,CASSLGGSYNEQFF
-,TRBV5-6,TRBJ1-5,CASSPGGLEDQPQHF
-,TRBV29-1,TRBJ2-5,CSVDQLPRTPSEETQYF
-,TRBV21-1,TRBJ2-7,CASSKEGESSYEQYF
-,TRBV4-2,TRBJ1-5,CASSQGNQPQHF
-,TRBV4-3,TRBJ2-6,CASSQVYQGNSGANVLTF
TRBD2,TRBV2,TRBJ2-5,CASRETSGRLSETQYF
TRBD1,TRBV7-6,TRBJ2-2,CASSLLYRDRGPGTGELFF
-,TRBV28,TRBJ2-3,CASSLYSAGDTQYF
-,TRBV19,TRBJ1-4,CASSSGAWNEKLFF